This is a list of T cell receptor beta chains from one sample in a study of blood T cell repertoires in COVID-19. This table comes from immunoSEQ multiplex PCR, and its TCRdb copy is limited to in-frame clones, with some not included. The sample consists of fewer than 200,000 clones, approximately 83% of them appearing once. The specimen sequenced was peripheral blood. Receptor source: a human donor in a cohort sampled during active COVID-19. The CDR3 runs from the conserved cysteine through the conserved F or W. The D gene is left open where the match is weak.

TRBD1	TRBV6-6	TRBJ1-2	CASENRGNYGYTF
NA	TRBV3-1/TRBV3-2	TRBJ2-5	CASSRAGLQETQYF
NA	TRBV24-1	TRBJ2-2	CATMGLLNTGELFF
TRBD1	TRBV28	TRBJ2-5	CASSRTGTGEETQYF
TRBD2	TRBV7-6	TRBJ2-1	CASSAGTSGGNEQFF
NA	TRBV29-1	TRBJ1-1	CSVAGQRANTEAFF
NA	TRBV6-6	TRBJ1-5	CASSVDTSNQPQHF
NA	TRBV7-2	TRBJ1-2	CASTPTGSVSYTF
NA	TRBV7-6	TRBJ1-2	CASSPLQGYGYTF
NA	TRBV7-2	TRBJ2-7	CASSPRDRFYEQYF
NA	TRBV6-6	TRBJ2-7	CASSYGGGEGYEQYF
NA	TRBV6-4	TRBJ2-7	CASSDSDSSEQYF
TRBD2	TRBV7-9	TRBJ2-1	CASSSPGLGVNEQFF
TRBD2	TRBV4-3	TRBJ2-7	CASSQGTSGRYEQYF
NA	TRBV7-3	TRBJ2-2	CASSLGQMTGELFF
TRBD1	TRBV6-2/TRBV6-3	TRBJ2-5	CASSRNRGGQETQYF